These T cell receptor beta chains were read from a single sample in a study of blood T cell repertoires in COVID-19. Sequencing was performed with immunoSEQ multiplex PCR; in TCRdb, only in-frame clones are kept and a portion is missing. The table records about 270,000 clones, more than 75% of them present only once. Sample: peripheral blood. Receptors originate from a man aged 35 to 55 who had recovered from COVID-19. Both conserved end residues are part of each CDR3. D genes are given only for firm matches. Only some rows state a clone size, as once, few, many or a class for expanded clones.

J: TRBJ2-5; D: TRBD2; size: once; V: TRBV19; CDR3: CASTPTTSGGKETQYF
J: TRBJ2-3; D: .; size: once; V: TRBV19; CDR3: CASSKGLEARPDTQYF
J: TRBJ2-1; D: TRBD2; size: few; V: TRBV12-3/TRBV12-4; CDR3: CASSFGGEFF
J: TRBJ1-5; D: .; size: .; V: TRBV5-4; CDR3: CASSLDRASNQPQHF
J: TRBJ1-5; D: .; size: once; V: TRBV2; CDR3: CASSAARRDQPQHF
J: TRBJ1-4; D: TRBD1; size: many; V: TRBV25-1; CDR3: CASSSNSDRGYEKLFF
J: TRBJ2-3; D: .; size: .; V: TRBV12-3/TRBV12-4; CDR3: CASSLLDTQYF
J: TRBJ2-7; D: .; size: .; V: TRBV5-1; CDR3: CASSSPGHRASYEQYF
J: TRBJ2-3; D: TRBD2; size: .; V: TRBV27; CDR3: CASSLRGPSGGTDTQYF
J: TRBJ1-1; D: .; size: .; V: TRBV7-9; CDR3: CASSPQRGGSNTEAFF
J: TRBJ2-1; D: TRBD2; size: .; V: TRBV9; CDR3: CASSVGGLGVYEQFF